These 30 T cell receptor beta chains were all obtained from the same sample, sequenced in a study of OX40 agonist ivuxolimab in advanced cancers. Produced via immunoSEQ multiplex PCR; TCRdb's table is partial and in-frame only. The sample yields 75,000 to 90,000 clones, just under 90% seen once. Sequenced material: CD4+ or CD8+ T cells sorted from blood, taken in a trial of the OX40 agonist ivuxolimab. The receptors derive from an adult with an advanced solid tumor such as melanoma, head and neck, liver or kidney cancer.

The chain has TRBV19 and TRBJ2-6, with D perhaps matching TRBD1 or TRBD2 (5 bases each). V shed 3 bases and J shed 2 bases, with 5 bases lying between them. This CDR3 region has 14 residues. Germline CDR1 LNHDA, CDR2 SQIVND (reference sequence). DNA for the CDR3: TGTGCCAGTAGTATGGGGGCTGGGGCCAACGTCCTGACTTTC. Residues: CASSMGAGANVLTF.

This clone has just one count. The chain couples TRBV7-2 to TRBJ2-3, with TRBD2 identical over 8 bases. CDR3 size: 16 residues. V was pared by 4 bases and J by 1 base, with 7 bases of the junction left unmatched. The V gene's germline CDR1 is SGHTA and CDR2 FQGNSA. CDR3 sequence reads: CASSSQAGEGTDTQYF. CDR3 DNA sequence: TGTGCCAGCAGCTCCCAAGCGGGAGAGGGCACAGATACGCAGTATTTT.

This clone has only a few counts. V and J are TRBV2 and TRBJ1-3, with TRBD1 matching 8 bases. This CDR3 is built from 16 residues. Germline V lookup: CDR1 SNHLY, CDR2 FYNNEI. V shed 4 bases and J 0 bases; nucleotides not matched to a gene: 5. The CDR3 region is CASSGAGGRSGNTIYF. The CDR3 nucleotides are TGTGCCAGCAGTGGCGCAGGGGGCCGCTCTGGAAACACCATATATTTT.

This clone is deemed medium-sized. The rearrangement links TRBV5-6 to TRBJ2-1, with D maybe TRBD2 (5 bases). The CDR3 runs 16 residues. V was pared by 1 base and J by 1 base, with 12 bases between. Germline assignment: CDR1 SGHDT and CDR2 YYEEEE. CDR3 sequence reads: CASSLSRGRSYNEQFF. The DNA for the CDR3 is TGTGCCAGCAGCTTGTCACGGGGTCGATCCTACAATGAGCAGTTCTTC.

The genes are TRBV5-1 and TRBJ2-2; perhaps TRBD1 as D (6 bases). Deletions cut 2 bases from V and 7 bases from J, with 15 bases between. The germline CDR1 and CDR2 sequences are SGHRS and YFSETQ. This CDR3 is 15 amino acids long. In nucleotides, the CDR3 is TGCGCCAGCAGCTTTGGGAACAGGGAAGTCGGGGAGCTGTTTTTT. Amino acid sequence: CASSFGNREVGELFF.

The rearrangement links TRBV15 to TRBJ2-2, with unresolved D. The CDR3 runs to 15 residues. Germline V gives CDR1 LNHNV, CDR2 YYDKDF (reference sequence). The V and J ends lost 0 bases and 6 bases respectively, with 11 bases between them. The CDR3 DNA follows: TGTGCCACCAGCAGAGATGGGAAGACGGCCGGGGAGCTGTTTTTT. Its protein is CATSRDGKTAGELFF. Using reference TRBV15 and TRBJ2-2 for the parts outside the CDR3, the full variable domain is DAMVIQNPRYQVTQFGKPVTLSCSQTLNHNVMYWYQQKSSQAPKLLFHYYDKDFNNEADTPDNFQSRRPNTSFCFLDIRSPGLGDTAMYLCATSRDGKTAGELFFGEGSRLTVL.

The V and J genes are TRBV15 and TRBJ2-5; TRBD2 matches 8 bases. The trim removed 2 bases at V and 2 bases at J, leaving 10 bases unmatched. This CDR3 is built from 17 residues. CDR1 LNHNV and CDR2 YYDKDF come from the germline V gene (reference sequence). CDR3 bases: TGTGCCACCAGCAGATGGGGGGAGCGGGGGAGGCAAGAGACCCAGTACTTC. This encodes CATSRWGERGRQETQYF.

This rearrangement joins TRBV7-3 to TRBJ2-3, with 9 bases matching TRBD2. V was clipped by 2 bases and J by 7 bases; unmatched bases: 7. The CDR3 has 15 residues. The germline V gene encodes CDR1 SGHTA and CDR2 FQGTGA. The CDR3 bases are TGTGCCAGCAGCTTAGGGTCTAGCGGGGTGTATACGCAGTATTTT. Its protein is CASSLGSSGVYTQYF.

The V gene is TRBV9, the J gene TRBJ2-5, with a weak D call TRBD1 (6 bases). The CDR3 extends over 16 amino acids. Trimming pared 3 bases from V and 0 bases from J, leaving 15 bases between. Germline-derived CDR1 and CDR2 are SGDLS and YYNGEE. This chain's CDR3 is CASSARDNPYQETQYF. The CDR3 DNA is TGTGCCAGCAGCGCCCGGGACAATCCGTACCAAGAGACCCAGTACTTC.

This clone was found once. This chain uses TRBV15 with TRBJ2-6; no clear D gene. This CDR3 is built from 15 residues. Trimming stripped 5 bases from V and 2 bases from J, with 10 bases between. In germline, CDR1 is LNHNV, CDR2 YYDKDF (reference sequence). The CDR3 here is CATSFLKPGANVLTF. The CDR3 DNA follows: TGTGCCACCAGCTTCCTAAAACCTGGGGCCAACGTCCTGACTTTC. Together with reference TRBV15 and TRBJ2-6, the CDR3 gives the full variable domain: DAMVIQNPRYQVTQFGKPVTLSCSQTLNHNVMYWYQQKSSQAPKLLFHYYDKDFNNEADTPDNFQSRRPNTSFCFLDIRSPGLGDTAMYLCATSFLKPGANVLTFGAGSRLTVL.

The chain couples TRBV5-6 to TRBJ2-7; D possibly matches TRBD1 or TRBD2 (5 bases each). The germline CDR1 and CDR2 sequences are SGHDT and YYEEEE. There are 15 residues in the CDR3. V dropped 1 base and J dropped 3 bases, with 14 bases sitting between them. CDR3 sequence (DNA): TGTGCCAGCAGCTTGAATCTGGGGGTAGGCTACGAGCAGTACTTC. Protein sequence: CASSLNLGVGYEQYF.

The chain uses TRBV9 and TRBJ1-1; 9 nucleotides line up with TRBD1. Losses at the gene ends were 3 bases for V and 4 bases for J; bases not matched to a gene: 7. CDR1 is SGDLS and CDR2 is YYNGEE in the germline V gene. This CDR3 contains 15 residues. CDR3 amino acids: CASSAGGTGTTEAFF. For the CDR3, the DNA is TGTGCCAGCAGCGCGGGGGGGACAGGGACCACTGAAGCTTTCTTT.

V and J are TRBV7-8 and TRBJ1-6, with 7 bases identical to TRBD1. The V and J ends lost 3 bases and 4 bases, in that order; junction bases with no gene match: 3. The CDR3 has 15 residues. The germline gives CDR1 SGHVS, CDR2 FQNEAQ. The CDR3 region is CASSFLQGYNSPLHF. Here the CDR3 DNA reads TGTGCCAGCAGCTTCCTACAGGGGTATAATTCACCCCTCCACTTT.

This clone was seen many times. The chain carries TRBV29-1 and TRBJ2-3; unclear D gene. Trimming pared 3 bases from V and 0 bases from J, leaving 13 bases between. There are 15 residues in the CDR3. Germline CDR1 is SQVTM and CDR2 is ANQGSEA. CDR3 sequence (DNA): TGCAGCGTTGACAGGCGTTCGGACAGCACAGATACGCAGTATTTT. Protein sequence: CSVDRRSDSTDTQYF.

The chain combines TRBV7-6 with TRBJ2-1, with 9 bases matching TRBD2. Germline CDR1 and CDR2: SGHVS and FNYEAQ. The CDR3 runs to 13 residues. V shed 3 bases, J shed 7 bases, and the junction held 1 base outside the gene matches. As DNA, the CDR3 is TGTGCCAGCAGCTTTAGCGGGGGTAATGAGCAGTTCTTC. Residues: CASSFSGGNEQFF.

This chain uses TRBV5-1 with TRBJ2-7; tentatively, D is TRBD1 (6 bases). Germline CDR1 and CDR2: SGHRS and YFSETQ. Trimming pared 0 bases from V and 6 bases from J, leaving 10 bases between. This CDR3 is 13 amino acids long. This CDR3 is CASSLGGPFEQYF. CDR3 sequence (DNA): TGCGCCAGCAGCTTGGGGGGGCCCTTCGAGCAGTACTTC.

There are a few counts of this clone. The gene calls are TRBV5-1 and TRBJ2-2, with D possibly TRBD2 on 6 matching bases. Germline V gene data show CDR1 as SGHRS and CDR2 as YFSETQ. The V gene lost 4 bases and the J gene lost 0 bases, with 10 bases spanning the gap. The CDR3 contains 15 residues. CDR3 amino acids: CASSAGLANTGELFF. In DNA, the CDR3 is TGCGCCAGCAGCGCGGGACTGGCGAACACCGGGGAGCTGTTTTTT.

The chain joins TRBV4-1 to TRBJ1-1; D gene unclear. Per the germline V gene, CDR1 is MGHRA and CDR2 is YSYEKL. The CDR3 has 12 residues. V dropped 1 base and J dropped 7 bases, with 7 bases sitting between them. The CDR3, as DNA: TGCGCCAGCAGCCAAGTAGAAGGTGAAGCTTTCTTT. Protein: CASSQVEGEAFF.

The chain joins TRBV9 to TRBJ2-3, with 9 positions matching TRBD2. Germline trimming cut 7 bases from V and 2 bases from J; bases unmatched to any gene: 11. Germline V gives CDR1 SGDLS, CDR2 YYNGEE. The CDR3 is 16 amino acids. The CDR3 DNA sequence: TGTGCCAGCGGGACCGGGACTAGCCGTGACACAGATACGCAGTATTTT. This gives the protein CASGTGTSRDTDTQYF.

The chain has TRBV7-8 and TRBJ2-3; 9 bases are shared with TRBD2. V shed 8 bases, J shed 2 bases, and the junction held 8 bases outside the gene matches. The CDR3 totals 15 residues. From germline, CDR1 is SGHVS and CDR2 FQNEAQ. The CDR3 DNA sequence: TGTGCCAGCGGACCTAGCGGGGTGGTCACAGATACGCAGTATTTT. Protein sequence: CASGPSGVVTDTQYF.

The chain carries TRBV18 and TRBJ2-5; D may be TRBD1 (5 bases). Deletions cut 4 bases from V and 5 bases from J, with 20 bases between. Germline CDR1 and CDR2: KGHSH and LQKENI. This CDR3 is 16 amino acids long. CDR3 nucleotide sequence: TGTGCCAGCTCACGGGGCGGCAACCCGGCACGGGAGACCCAGTACTTC. Encoded protein: CASSRGGNPARETQYF.

The gene calls are TRBV5-1 and TRBJ2-5; possible D gene TRBD2, 6 bases. The length of the CDR3 is 14 residues. The V end lost 4 bases, the J end lost 5 bases, and 15 bases lay between the germline ends. Germline CDR1 SGHRS, CDR2 YFSETQ. The CDR3 DNA reads TGCGCCAGCAGCCCCGGAAGGCTAGCGGAGACCCAGTACTTC. This gives the protein CASSPGRLAETQYF.

The chain is built from TRBV4-2 and TRBJ1-2; D not certain. Germline V gene data show CDR1 as LGHNA and CDR2 as YNFKEQ. V lost 4 bases, J lost 3 bases, and 15 bases lay in between. The CDR3 is 15 residues long. CDR3 amino acids: CASSPESAVDYGYTF. CDR3 DNA: TGTGCCAGCAGCCCAGAATCGGCAGTGGACTATGGCTACACCTTC.

The J gene is TRBJ2-1, the V gene TRBV11-2, with D possibly being TRBD1 (7 bases). V lost 7 bases, J lost 10 bases, and 14 bases lay in between. Germline CDR1 is SGHAT and CDR2 is FQNNGV. The CDR3 spans 12 residues. The CDR3 DNA reads as TGTGCCAGCACCCACAGGGGAGGCGAGCAGTTCTTC. Protein sequence: CASTHRGGEQFF.

In its sample, this clone was seen once. J is TRBJ1-3 and V is TRBV6-5; D is ambiguous. CDR3 size: 15 residues. V lost 6 bases and J 0 bases, leaving 12 bases between the germline ends. Germline CDR1 reads MNHEY; CDR2 reads SVGAGI. CDR3 sequence (DNA): TGTGCCAGCAGAGAGGGCCCCATCTCTGGAAACACCATATATTTT. Its translation: CASREGPISGNTIYF.

The V call is TRBV6-6, the J call TRBJ2-7; TRBD1 is a possible D gene (7 bases). V lost 2 bases and J lost 4, with 12 bases in between. CDR3 length: 14 amino acids. The germline V gene encodes CDR1 MNHNY and CDR2 SVGAGI (reference sequence). CDR3 protein: CASSYGPGGYEQYF. The CDR3 DNA sequence: TGTGCCAGCAGTTACGGTCCAGGGGGGTACGAGCAGTACTTC.

The chain is built from TRBV4-3 and TRBJ1-2; possible D gene TRBD1, 6 bases. Germline loops: CDR1 LGHNA, CDR2 YSLEER. The CDR3 sequence is 15 residues long. The V end lost 0 bases, the J end lost 3 bases, and 11 bases lay between the germline ends. CDR3 sequence (DNA): TGCGCCAGCAGCCAAGATTTTGGACAGTACTATGGCTACACCTTC. This codes for CASSQDFGQYYGYTF.

The chain uses TRBV2 and TRBJ2-5; no definite D call. Per the germline V gene, CDR1 is SNHLY and CDR2 is FYNNEI. CDR3 length: 14 amino acids. The germline V and J ends were trimmed by 8 bases and 2 bases, with 15 bases remaining between them. The DNA of the CDR3 is TGTGCCAGCCTCGAAAGGTCCGTACAAGAGACCCAGTACTTC. Protein: CASLERSVQETQYF.

The table lists this clone with a count of one. V and J are TRBV19 and TRBJ2-7; D remains ambiguous. CDR1 LNHDA and CDR2 SQIVND come from the germline V gene (reference sequence). The V gene lost 3 bases and the J gene lost 1 base, with 7 bases spanning the gap. This CDR3 is built from 13 residues. The DNA of the CDR3 is TGTGCCAGTAGTATCGAGACTTCCTACGAGCAGTACTTC. Protein sequence: CASSIETSYEQYF.

The chain employs TRBV7-9 and TRBJ2-7; TRBD1 matches 7 bases. Losses at the gene ends were 1 base for V and 6 bases for J; bases not matched to a gene: 6. The CDR3 spans 14 residues. Per the germline V gene, CDR1 is SEHNR and CDR2 is FQNEAQ (reference sequence). The CDR3 region has the DNA TGTGCCAGCAGCTTAGTCTCACAGGGGACCGAGCAGTACTTC. As protein: CASSLVSQGTEQYF.